The 26 T cell receptor beta chains presented below share a single source sample, sequenced in a study of cytomegalovirus exposure and HLA in healthy donors. Generated by immunoSEQ multiplex PCR, the TCRdb table keeps only in-frame clones and is missing some. The repertoire holds 150,000 to 200,000 clones, with around 80% as singletons. What was sequenced was PBMCs. The receptors were gathered from a woman in her twenties or thirties in good health and CMV-seronegative.

The rearrangement uses TRBV11-2 and TRBJ2-3, with TRBD1 matching over 7 bases. The CDR3 has 15 residues. Germline V gene sequence: CDR1 SGHAT, CDR2 FQNNGV. With 5 bases clipped from V and 0 bases from J, the junction kept 5 bases outside the gene matches. CDR3 nucleotides: TGTGCCAGCAGCCCGACAGGGTCTAGCACAGATACGCAGTATTTT. It translates to CASSPTGSSTDTQYF.

The J gene is TRBJ2-7, the V gene TRBV6-1; D is unresolved. Germline V lookup: CDR1 MNHNS, CDR2 SASEGT. The V end was cut by 6 bases, the J end by 5 bases, with 11 bases between. The CDR3 spans 12 residues. The CDR3 coding sequence is TGTGCCAGCAGGGTTGGTGTAGACGAGCAGTACTTC. Translation: CASRVGVDEQYF.

CDR3 loop: CASSQGRTGNYGYTF. Here the CDR3 DNA reads TGCGCCAGCAGCCAAGGTCGGACAGGTAACTATGGCTACACCTTC. The chain employs TRBV4-1 and TRBJ1-2; 7 nucleotides line up with TRBD1. V gave up 1 base and J gave up 1 base; unmatched junction bases: 3. This CDR3 has 15 amino acids. The germline gives CDR1 MGHRA, CDR2 YSYEKL.

The chain combines TRBV7-8 with TRBJ1-2; TRBD1 agrees at 9 bases. CDR3 length: 15 residues. Germline V gene sequence: CDR1 SGHVS, CDR2 FQNEAQ. Trimming at V came to 1 base and at J to 4 bases, leaving 4 bases not matched to a gene. CDR3 coding DNA: TGTGCCAGCAGCTTAGTCGAGACAGGGGGCTATGGCTACACCTTC. Its protein product is CASSLVETGGYGYTF.

The chain uses TRBV29-1 and TRBJ1-2; 12 nucleotides line up with TRBD1. Germline CDR1 is SQVTM and CDR2 is ANQGSEA. J gave up 3 bases and V 6 bases, and 5 bases lay outside the gene matches. The CDR3 runs to 14 residues. The CDR3 sequence is CSVGTGGADYGYTF. The CDR3 bases are TGCAGCGTGGGGACAGGGGGCGCGGACTATGGCTACACCTTC.

The rearrangement uses TRBV7-9 and TRBJ2-7; the match to TRBD2 covers 13 bases. Germline V gives CDR1 SEHNR, CDR2 FQNEAQ (reference sequence). The ends lost 5 bases at V and 6 bases at J; junction bases unmatched: 10. The CDR3 spans 16 residues. The CDR3 DNA follows: TGTGCCAGCAGCCCGAGACTAGCGGGAGGTGAGGTCGAGCAGTACTTC. Protein: CASSPRLAGGEVEQYF. Filled out from reference TRBV7-9 and TRBJ2-7, the complete variable domain reads DTGVSQNPRHKITKRGQNVTFRCDPISEHNRLYWYRQTLGQGPEFLTYFQNEAQLEKSRLLSDRFSAERPKGSFSTLEIQRTEQGDSAMYLCASSPRLAGGEVEQYFGPGTRLTVT.

The chain is built from TRBV11-1 and TRBJ2-1, with a tentative D call TRBD2 (5 bases). This CDR3 has 15 residues. The V and J ends lost 0 bases and 5 bases respectively, with 11 bases between them. Germline V gives CDR1 SGHAT, CDR2 FQDESV (reference sequence). CDR3 coding DNA: TGTGCCAGCAGCTTAGCGTTCAGACTAAACAATGAGCAGTTCTTC. This gives the protein CASSLAFRLNNEQFF.

The CDR3 spells CASSVARADTEAFF. The DNA for the CDR3 is TGTGCCAGCAGCGTAGCCAGGGCCGACACTGAAGCTTTCTTT. J is TRBJ1-1 and V is TRBV9, with D maybe TRBD1 (5 bases). Germline V CDR1 and CDR2: SGDLS, YYNGEE. V gave up 0 bases and J gave up 3 bases, with 9 bases separating them. The CDR3 runs to 14 residues.

The chain employs TRBV19 and TRBJ1-1; weak D call: TRBD1 (6 bases). Germline V gives CDR1 LNHDA, CDR2 SQIVND (reference sequence). The ends were cut back, 3 bases at V and 5 bases at J, with 13 bases in the middle. The CDR3 has 14 amino acids. CDR3: CASSIGRGSTEAFF. CDR3 sequence (DNA): TGTGCCAGTAGTATTGGCAGGGGTTCGACTGAAGCTTTCTTT.

The chain couples TRBV6-6 to TRBJ1-2; 9 nucleotides agree with TRBD1. Trimming cost V 6 bases and J 4 bases; bases outside gene matches: 6. Germline CDR1 and CDR2: MNHNY and SVGAGI (reference sequence). CDR3 length: 14 residues. CDR3 DNA: TGTGCCAGCAGCGGACAACAGGGGGCCTATGGCTACACCTTC. This translates into CASSGQQGAYGYTF.

The V gene is TRBV2, the J gene TRBJ1-5, with 12 bases identical to TRBD1. The CDR3 sequence is 15 residues long. Losses at the gene ends were 10 bases for V and 4 bases for J; bases not matched to a gene: 8. Germline V lookup: CDR1 SNHLY, CDR2 FYNNEI. The CDR3 reads CAISWGQGANQPQHF. The CDR3 bases are TGTGCCATCTCGTGGGGACAGGGGGCGAATCAGCCCCAGCATTTT.

The table lists this clone with many counts. This rearrangement joins TRBV2 to TRBJ1-5, with 7 bases matching TRBD1. Germline V lookup: CDR1 SNHLY, CDR2 FYNNEI. Trimming at V came to 2 bases and at J to 4 bases, leaving 5 bases not matched to a gene. This CDR3 is 15 amino acids long. The chain's CDR3 is CASSEKRQGNQPQHF. CDR3 DNA sequence: TGTGCCAGCAGTGAAAAGAGACAGGGAAATCAGCCCCAGCATTTT. Drawing the rest from reference TRBV2 and TRBJ1-5, the complete variable domain is EPEVTQTPSHQVTQMGQEVILRCVPISNHLYFYWYRQILGQKVEFLVSFYNNEISEKSEIFDDQFSVERPDGSNFTLKIRSTKLEDSAMYFCASSEKRQGNQPQHFGDGTRLSIL.

The chain joins TRBV20-1 to TRBJ2-7; the D gene is possibly TRBD2 (5 bases). Germline V CDR1 and CDR2: DFQATT, SNEGSKA (reference sequence). V was cut by 5 bases and J by 3 bases, with 8 bases left in between. CDR3 length equals 11 residues. CDR3 sequence reads: CSAWEFYEQYF. For the CDR3, the DNA is TGCAGTGCTTGGGAGTTCTACGAGCAGTACTTC.

This clone was observed once. This chain links TRBV10-3 with TRBJ1-1; D ambiguous. V was trimmed by 9 bases and J by 1 base, leaving 12 bases between them. This CDR3 contains 13 residues. Germline CDR1 and CDR2: ENHRY and SYGVKD. The CDR3 nucleotides read TGTGCCATATCAACGGCGGCGAACACTGAAGCTTTCTTT. Its protein product is CAISTAANTEAFF.

The chain combines TRBV4-2 with TRBJ1-2; 10 bases match TRBD1. The CDR3 has 16 residues. After removal of 0 bases from V and 4 bases from J, the junction contained 5 bases not matched to a gene. Germline V gene lookup returns CDR1 LGHNA and CDR2 YNFKEQ. The CDR3 sequence is CASSQERQGASYGYTF. Written as DNA, the CDR3 is TGTGCCAGCAGCCAAGAAAGACAGGGGGCGAGCTATGGCTACACCTTC.

This clone was counted a single time. This rearrangement joins TRBV5-1 to TRBJ1-4; no clear D gene. The CDR3 runs to 18 residues. Per the germline V gene, CDR1 is SGHRS and CDR2 is YFSETQ. Deletions cut 0 bases from V and 4 bases from J, with 19 bases between. CDR3 sequence: CASSLGLSRSMNNEKLFF. The CDR3 bases are TGCGCCAGCAGCTTGGGGCTGTCGCGGTCCATGAATAATGAAAAACTGTTTTTT.

This rearrangement joins TRBV4-2 to TRBJ1-1; TRBD1 is a possible D gene (6 bases). Germline CDR1 LGHNA, CDR2 YNFKEQ. The length of the CDR3 is 15 residues. V lost 0 bases to trimming and J lost 5 bases, with 13 bases between them. CDR3: CASSQDPGVRTEAFF. The CDR3 DNA sequence: TGTGCCAGCAGCCAAGATCCAGGGGTGCGGACTGAAGCTTTCTTT.

V gene TRBV5-1 combines with J gene TRBJ2-7; 8 bases fit TRBD2. This CDR3 spans 14 amino acids. The V segment lost 3 bases and the J segment 4 bases; nucleotides outside the gene matches: 6. From germline, CDR1 is SGHRS and CDR2 YFSETQ. CDR3 in amino acids: CASSWGLGLYEQYF. The CDR3 bases are TGCGCCAGCAGCTGGGGACTAGGGTTATACGAGCAGTACTTC.

The V and J genes are TRBV30 and TRBJ1-2; D remains ambiguous. The CDR3 runs 14 residues. CDR1 is GTSNPN and CDR2 is SVGIG in the germline V gene (reference sequence). Trimming pared 2 bases from V and 8 bases from J, leaving 18 bases between. The chain's CDR3 is CAWSRTARNVGYTF. The CDR3 DNA follows: TGTGCCTGGAGTCGAACAGCCCGGAACGTGGGCTACACCTTC.

V and J are TRBV7-9 and TRBJ2-5, with a tentative D call TRBD1 (5 bases). V was trimmed by 0 bases and J by 5 bases, leaving 16 bases between them. This CDR3 region has 16 residues. Germline CDR1 is SEHNR and CDR2 is FQNEAQ (reference sequence). The CDR3 DNA is TGTGCCAGCAGCTTAGCATTTCGACAGCCGCTTGAGACCCAGTACTTC. Translated, it gives CASSLAFRQPLETQYF.

V is TRBV7-9 and J is TRBJ1-2, with 7 bases identical to TRBD1. Trimming cost V 5 bases and J 0 bases; bases outside gene matches: 3. CDR3 length: 14 residues. Germline assignment: CDR1 SEHNR and CDR2 FQNEAQ (reference sequence). CDR3 sequence (DNA): TGTGCCAGCAGCCTCAGGGGGACTAACTATGGCTACACCTTC. It encodes CASSLRGTNYGYTF.

V is TRBV6-1 and J is TRBJ2-7; no reliable D call. The germline V and J ends were trimmed by 5 bases and 3 bases, with 2 bases remaining between them. The length of the CDR3 is 10 residues. Germline V CDR1 and CDR2: MNHNS, SASEGT. The CDR3 DNA sequence: TGTGCCAGCAGTCACTACGAGCAGTACTTC. Protein: CASSHYEQYF.

As to this clone: One junction end does not reproduce the germline sequence, and a read error may be involved. This chain joins TRBV2 and TRBJ1-4; TRBD1 aligns across 11 bases. Looked up from germline, CDR1 is SNHLY and CDR2 is FYNNEI. This CDR3 has 15 residues. CDR3 sequence: CASREGTGGGEKLFF. The DNA for the CDR3 is TGTGCCAGCAGAGAAGGGACAGGGGGGGGCGAAAAACTGTTTTTT.

The table lists this clone with a count of one. The chain is built from TRBV30 and TRBJ2-7; D is possibly TRBD2 (7 bases). The CDR3 has 13 residues. V gave up 8 bases and J gave up 3 bases, with 17 bases separating them. The germline CDR1 and CDR2 sequences are GTSNPN and SVGIG (reference sequence). Written as DNA, the CDR3 is TGTGCCCGTTGGGGGGGCGTAGGCTACGAGCAGTACTTC. This translates into CARWGGVGYEQYF. Using reference TRBV30 and TRBJ2-7 for the parts outside the CDR3, the full variable domain is SQTIHQWPATLVQPVGSPLSLECTVEGTSNPNLYWYRQAAGRGLQLLFYSVGIGQISSEVPQNLSASRPQDRQFILSSKKLLLSDSGFYLCARWGGVGYEQYFGPGTRLTVT.

V usage is TRBV5-1 and J usage is TRBJ1-2; perhaps TRBD1 as D (6 bases). The ends were cut back, 0 bases at V and 5 bases at J, with 20 bases in the middle. Germline V gene data show CDR1 as SGHRS and CDR2 as YFSETQ. CDR3 length equals 17 residues. The CDR3 DNA is TGCGCCAGCAGCTTGGCCCCAATCGACAGGTCCCAGTATGGCTACACCTTC. Amino acid sequence: CASSLAPIDRSQYGYTF.

The V call is TRBV6-5, the J call TRBJ2-1; no definite D call. This CDR3 contains 11 residues. In germline, CDR1 is MNHEY, CDR2 SVGAGI. Trimming removed 0 bases at V and 9 bases at J, with 3 bases between. CDR3 bases: TGTGCCAGCAGTTACTCGGCTGAGCAGTTCTTC. It encodes CASSYSAEQFF.